Described below is a single TCR beta chain sequence and its context. Vbeta (60) and Jbeta (13) primers were used in the PCR. Sequencing was performed with immunoSEQ multiplex PCR; in TCRdb, only in-frame clones are kept and a portion is missing. The data hold approximately 160,000 clones, with around 63% observed a single time. This entry belongs to a study of cytomegalovirus exposure and HLA in healthy donors. J gave up 3 bases and V 4 bases, and 10 bases lay outside the gene matches. From germline, CDR1 is MNHNS and CDR2 SASEGT. This CDR3 comprises 17 residues. The source is a woman aged 18-35 years in good health and CMV-seropositive. The source material was PBMCs. This chain links TRBV6-1 with TRBJ2-4; TRBD1 agrees at 9 bases. CDR3 DNA: TGTGCCAGCAGTGCCGTACAGGGGGCGTATGACAAAAACATTCAGTACTTC. It translates to CASSAVQGAYDKNIQYF.